This record looks at one T cell receptor beta chain sequence and its context. Its antigen is not identified. This specimen comes from a study of T-cell memory formation after mild COVID-19. On the study more broadly: TCR clusters were mostly confined to one donor each. Study-wide results and limits: Certain responding clones were present in pre-infection memory, suggesting participation of cross-reactive memory. Clones contracting day 15 to 85 were balanced CD4/CD8; later expanders leaned CD4+.

Per the germline V gene, CDR1 is SGHRS and CDR2 is YFSETQ. The CDR3 consists of 12 residues. The V end was cut by 4 bases, the J end by 5 bases, with 6 bases between. Researchers used 5'RACE with constant-segment primers to make TCR alpha and TCR beta cDNA libraries that carry sample barcodes and UMIs. TCRdb itself ran the 5' RACE reads through MiXCR, one entry per CDR3 protein. The table lists hundreds of thousands of distinct CDR3 sequences, approximately 8.4% of them singletons. The chain is built from TRBV5-1 and TRBJ1-4; D unresolved. The source material was PBMCs or a T cell subset sorted from them (not recorded which). This clonotype was sampled from a man aged 18 to 35 who had mild COVID-19 (a few samples of this study predate the infection). Cell type and time point are not known. CDR3 amino acids: CASSETNEKLFF. CDR3 DNA sequence: TGCGCCAGCAGCGAGACCAATGAAAAACTGTTTTTT.